A single T cell receptor (beta chain) is shown here with its context. Its matching antigen is unknown. These data originate in a study of cytomegalovirus exposure and HLA in healthy donors. The overall study: The same platform was used for the roughly 120 validation repertoires as for the 650 to 800 first-cohort repertoires, as reported in a later analysis.

The protocol was immunoSEQ multiplex PCR, while the TCRdb copy is restricted to in-frame clones and leaves out a portion. The table records 100,000 to 150,000 clones, 80% to 90% of them present only once. Overall study findings and caveats: First-cohort TCR clusters were later found to tend to co-occur in the 120 or so validation repertoires. Most TCR sequences were uncommon, yet certain public TCRs appeared in many donors.

Germline values: CDR1 SGHRS, CDR2 YFSETQ. There are 21 residues in the CDR3. With V trimmed by 2 bases and J by 0 bases, 19 bases remained unmatched. Sequences were obtained from PBMCs. This clonotype was obtained from a woman in her late teens or twenties in good health and CMV-seronegative. The chain has TRBV5-1 and TRBJ1-4, with 7 positions matching TRBD1. CDR3 sequence reads: CASSLRQGYTNGLATNEKLFF. The CDR3 DNA follows: TGCGCCAGCAGCTTACGACAGGGATATACCAACGGGCTTGCAACTAATGAAAAACTGTTTTTT.